Sequencing of this T cell receptor beta chain was carried out in a study of cytomegalovirus exposure and HLA in healthy donors. Worth noting for this clone: Its antigen remains unknown.

General observations from the study: Within the 120 or so validation repertoires, first-cohort TCR clusters tended to co-occur, according to a later analysis.

Profiled with immunoSEQ multiplex PCR; TCRdb holds only in-frame clones, not every one. Here the sample spans about 140,000 clones, roughly 88% being singletons. The ends were cut back, 4 bases at V and 4 bases at J, with 13 bases in the middle. The V gene's germline CDR1 is LNHDA and CDR2 SQIVND (reference sequence). This CDR3 is built from 14 residues. The clonotype originates from a woman aged 18-30 years in good health and CMV-seropositive. Sequencing was carried out using PBMCs. The gene calls are TRBV19 and TRBJ1-1; D is unresolved. The chain's CDR3 is CASSTFHEGTEAFF. The CDR3 coding sequence is TGTGCCAGTAGTACATTCCATGAGGGCACTGAAGCTTTCTTT.